A single sample is the source of the 11 T cell receptor beta chains below, sequenced in a study of human T cells and chemical hapten exposure. TCRdb re-analysed the RACE reads in MiXCR, keeping a single row per CDR3 protein. In the table there are some 350,000 distinct CDR3 sequences, roughly 6.9% of which are singletons. The time point: patch test 1, 2 weeks after DPC sensitization. Treatment denoted: therapeutic diphenylcyclopropenone sensitization with weekly scalp DPC. This specimen consisted of whole blood, obtained in connection with sensitization to the hapten diphenylcyclopropenone (DPC). The receptors come from a woman in her late teens or twenties with alopecia areata. Some clones in this sample may be carry-over from other donors' samples.

The rearrangement links TRBV7-3 to TRBJ1-1; the D gene is possibly TRBD1 (6 bases). CDR3 size: 14 residues. CDR1 is SGHTA and CDR2 is FQGTGA in the germline V gene. The germline V and J ends were trimmed by 5 bases and 1 base, with 11 bases remaining between them. Written as DNA, the CDR3 is TGTGCCAGCAGCCCCGGGGGGCCGAACACTGAAGCTTTCTTT. Its translation: CASSPGGPNTEAFF.

Many counts were recorded for this clonotype. CDR3 sequence (DNA): TGCAGTGCTAGAATGGTAGTAGGACATTTTGCACCCTACGAGCAGTACTTC. Residues: CSARMVVGHFAPYEQYF. The rearrangement uses TRBV20-1 and TRBJ2-7, with D maybe TRBD1 (5 bases). The germline V and J ends were trimmed by 2 bases and 2 bases, with 22 bases remaining between them. Per germline, CDR1 DFQATT and CDR2 SNEGSKA (reference sequence). CDR3 length: 17 amino acids.

There are a few counts of this clonotype. The chain has TRBV7-2 and TRBJ1-5; no firm D call. The V and J ends lost 1 base and 6 bases respectively, with 13 bases between them. CDR3 size: 15 residues. Germline values: CDR1 SGHTA, CDR2 FQGNSA. The CDR3 loop reads CASSLGGQYGQPQHF. DNA of the CDR3: TGTGCCAGCAGCTTAGGCGGGCAGTACGGTCAGCCCCAGCATTTT.

This rearrangement joins TRBV6-2 or TRBV6-3 to TRBJ2-3, with D tentatively TRBD1 (5 bases). The germline V and J ends were trimmed by 10 bases and 0 bases, with 8 bases remaining between them. The germline gives CDR1 MNHEY, CDR2 SVGEGT. The CDR3 is made up of 12 amino acids. The CDR3: CATGQSTDTQYF. The CDR3 DNA is TGTGCCACCGGACAAAGCACAGATACGCAGTATTTT.

This clonotype was picked up many times. This rearrangement joins TRBV12-3 or TRBV12-4 to TRBJ2-1; 9 bases line up with TRBD2. Losses at the gene ends were 10 bases for V and 7 bases for J; bases not matched to a gene: 11. This CDR3 is 14 amino acids long. The CDR3 sequence is CATSGSGGKNEQFF. The CDR3 nucleotides read TGTGCCACATCGGGGAGCGGGGGGAAGAATGAGCAGTTCTTC.

The V and J genes are TRBV4-3 and TRBJ1-2, with D possibly matching TRBD1 (5 bases). The germline V gene encodes CDR1 LGHNA and CDR2 YSLEER. V was clipped by 2 bases and J by 8 bases, with 18 bases between them. CDR3 size: 15 residues. CDR3 DNA: TGCGCCAGCAGCCAACTCTCCGCGGGGGAGGAGGGCTACACCTTC. Encoded protein: CASSQLSAGEEGYTF.

The chain links TRBV6-1 to TRBJ2-7, with 9 bases identical to TRBD1. Looked up from germline, CDR1 is MNHNS and CDR2 is SASEGT. This CDR3 has 15 amino acids. V lost 2 bases and J lost 3; bases outside the gene matches: 5. In nucleotides, the CDR3 is TGTGCCAGCAGTGAATACGGGACAGGGTTCTACGAGCAGTACTTC. Amino acids: CASSEYGTGFYEQYF.

This clonotype has more than one count but fewer than ten. The chain joins TRBV7-9 to TRBJ1-2; 8 positions agree with TRBD1. CDR1 is SEHNR, CDR2 FQNEAQ, per germline (reference sequence). This CDR3 region has 15 residues. V dropped 4 bases and J dropped 4; count of bases not matched to a gene: 8. Here the CDR3 DNA reads TGTGCCAGCAGCTCCACGGGGGACAGGCTCTATGGCTACACCTTC. Translation: CASSSTGDRLYGYTF.

The J gene is TRBJ1-2, the V gene TRBV7-2; TRBD1 agrees at 7 bases. V shed 1 base and J 4 bases; nucleotides not matched to a gene: 6. The CDR3 is made up of 15 amino acids. Germline V gene sequence: CDR1 SGHTA, CDR2 FQGNSA. CDR3 nucleotide sequence: TGTGCCAGCAGCTTAGATAGGGGGCTTTCCTATGGCTACACCTTC. Its translation is CASSLDRGLSYGYTF.

This chain joins TRBV5-1 and TRBJ1-1; 9 bases align to TRBD1. Germline CDR1 is SGHRS and CDR2 is YFSETQ. CDR3 length equals 15 residues. The V and J ends lost 6 bases and 5 bases, in that order; junction bases with no gene match: 11. The CDR3 sequence: CASTRTGADWTEAFF. CDR3 bases: TGCGCCAGCACAAGGACAGGGGCGGATTGGACTGAAGCTTTCTTT.

DNA for the CDR3: TGTGCCAGCAGCCAGGGGGACGGGGAGCTGTTTTTT. This codes for CASSQGDGELFF. The chain links TRBV3-1 to TRBJ2-2; the D gene could be TRBD1 or TRBD2 (5 bases each). With 3 bases removed from V and 7 bases from J, the gap between germline ends came to 6 bases. Per germline, CDR1 LGHDT and CDR2 YNNKEL (reference sequence). There are 12 residues in the CDR3.